Listed here are 16 T cell receptor beta chains from one sample, sequenced in a study of blood T cell repertoires in COVID-19. Using immunoSEQ multiplex PCR, the repertoire was profiled, and TCRdb retains in-frame clones only, with some absent. The sample shows approximately 50,000 clones, 85% to 90% of them seen only once. Sequenced material: peripheral blood. These receptors were obtained from a human donor in a cohort sampled during active COVID-19.

As concerns this clone: The same CDR3 is also encoded by other DNA sequences in this sample. This chain links TRBV6-1 with TRBJ1-3; D is ambiguous. The CDR3 spans 14 residues. Germline V gene data show CDR1 as MNHNS and CDR2 as SASEGT. The ends were cut back, 3 bases at V and 2 bases at J, with 8 bases in the middle. The CDR3 sequence: CASSDGGAGNTIYF. CDR3 DNA: TGTGCCAGCAGTGATGGTGGAGCTGGAAACACCATATATTTT.

The rearrangement links TRBV7-9 to TRBJ2-7; TRBD2 aligns across 7 bases. After removal of 5 bases from V and 9 bases from J, the junction contained 10 bases not matched to a gene. This CDR3 comprises 13 residues. Per germline, CDR1 SEHNR and CDR2 FQNEAQ (reference sequence). As DNA, the CDR3 is TGTGCCAGCAGCGAGCGGGGCCCGGGGGGGCAGTACTTC. Its translation: CASSERGPGGQYF.

The chain couples TRBV11-3 to TRBJ2-7, with 8 bases lining up with TRBD1. The length of the CDR3 is 13 residues. Germline lookup yields CDR1 SGHNT and CDR2 YENEEA. Losses at the gene ends were 5 bases for V and 7 bases for J; bases not matched to a gene: 7. In DNA, the CDR3 is TGTGCCAGCAGCCGAGACAGGGGCGGGGAGCAGTACTTC. It codes for CASSRDRGGEQYF.

This chain joins TRBV5-4 and TRBJ2-1; D remains ambiguous. The germline V gene encodes CDR1 SGHNT and CDR2 YYREEE (reference sequence). The V end was cut by 0 bases, the J end by 7 bases, with 14 bases between. This CDR3 spans 15 amino acids. CDR3 sequence reads: CASSLELNSRNEQFF. Here the CDR3 DNA reads TGTGCCAGCAGCTTGGAGTTGAACTCGAGGAATGAGCAGTTCTTC.

V usage is TRBV29-1 and J usage is TRBJ2-7; 7 bases line up with TRBD1. The CDR3 spans 14 residues. Trimming removed 0 bases from V and 3 bases from J; junction bases left unmatched: 5. Per germline, CDR1 SQVTM and CDR2 ANQGSEA. The CDR3 region has the DNA TGCAGCGTTGAAGATACCCGGGACAGCTACGAGCAGTACTTC. The encoded protein is CSVEDTRDSYEQYF.

This clone was counted between two and nine times. V and J are TRBV9 and TRBJ2-2; D not certain. The V end lost 3 bases, the J end lost 7 bases, and 7 bases lay between the germline ends. Germline assignment: CDR1 SGDLS and CDR2 YYNGEE. The CDR3 spans 12 residues. The CDR3 reads CASSGLSGELFF. The CDR3, as DNA: TGTGCCAGCAGCGGACTTAGCGGGGAGCTGTTTTTT.

The chain couples TRBV5-1 to TRBJ1-6; 11 bases match TRBD1. V was pared by 5 bases and J by 0 bases, with 1 base of the junction left unmatched. Germline V gene lookup returns CDR1 SGHRS and CDR2 YFSETQ. This CDR3 spans 16 amino acids. CDR3 bases: TGCGCCAGCAGAGGGACAGGGGGCTCCTATAATTCACCCCTCCACTTT. Protein product: CASRGTGGSYNSPLHF.

The chain couples TRBV21-1 to TRBJ1-6; TRBD1 is taken as the D call from the table, unchecked against the DNA. TRBV21-1 is annotated as a pseudogene. This CDR3 has 16 amino acids. The CDR3 sequence: CASSKVGAGFYSPLHF. CDR3 DNA sequence: TGTGCCAGCAGCAAAGTGGGGGCAGGGTTTTATTCACCCCTCCACTTT.

The chain has TRBV6-6 and TRBJ2-7; TRBD2 might be the D (5 bases). The V gene lost 5 bases and the J gene lost 3 bases, with 17 bases spanning the gap. The CDR3 covers 15 residues. CDR1 is MNHNY and CDR2 is SVGAGI in the germline V gene (reference sequence). CDR3 loop: CASSPLGGLSYEQYF. CDR3 DNA: TGTGCCAGCAGTCCTTTGGGCGGACTCAGCTACGAGCAGTACTTC.

CDR3 DNA: TGTGCCAGCAGCGGACAGTCTACCGGGGAGCTGTTTTTT. The encoded protein is CASSGQSTGELFF. The chain carries TRBV27 and TRBJ2-2; D is perhaps TRBD1 (6 bases). Germline assignment: CDR1 MNHEY and CDR2 SMNVEV (reference sequence). This CDR3 has 13 residues. V dropped 6 bases and J dropped 5 bases, with 10 bases sitting between them.

This clone was observed a single time. The J gene is TRBJ2-3, the V gene TRBV27; D ambiguous. This CDR3 has 15 residues. Germline CDR1 MNHEY, CDR2 SMNVEV (reference sequence). The germline V and J ends were trimmed by 2 bases and 4 bases, with 13 bases remaining between them. The CDR3 bases are TGTGCCAGCAGTTTAATGGTCGGGTCTTCAGATACGCAGTATTTT. This codes for CASSLMVGSSDTQYF.

In its sample, this clone was seen once. The rearrangement uses TRBV28 and TRBJ2-7; TRBD1 aligns across 10 bases. The CDR3 length is 12 residues. CDR1 MDHEN and CDR2 SYDVKM come from the germline V gene. After removal of 10 bases from V and 2 bases from J, the junction contained 2 bases not matched to a gene. CDR3 protein: CAIGQGAYEQYF. The CDR3 nucleotides read TGTGCCATAGGACAGGGGGCCTACGAGCAGTACTTC.

The chain has TRBV28 and TRBJ2-1; TRBD2 aligns across 14 bases. Trimming at V came to 7 bases and at J to 8 bases, leaving 13 bases not matched to a gene. Germline lookup yields CDR1 MDHEN and CDR2 SYDVKM. CDR3 length: 17 amino acids. CDR3 residues: CASNPGLAGVQWDEQFF. In nucleotides, the CDR3 is TGTGCCAGCAACCCGGGACTAGCGGGAGTACAATGGGATGAGCAGTTCTTC. The full variable domain, its missing parts supplied by reference TRBV28 and TRBJ2-1, is DVKVTQSSRYLVKRTGEKVFLECVQDMDHENMFWYRQDPGLGLRLIYFSYDVKMKEKGDIPEGYSVSREKKERFSLILESASTNQTSMYLCASNPGLAGVQWDEQFFGPGTRLTVL.

This CDR3 reads CASSTPGLPYNEQFF. For the CDR3, the DNA is TGTGCCAGTAGTACTCCGGGACTACCGTACAATGAGCAGTTCTTC. The chain employs TRBV19 and TRBJ2-1, with TRBD2 matching over 7 bases. CDR3 length equals 15 residues. Germline V gives CDR1 LNHDA, CDR2 SQIVND (reference sequence). V lost 4 bases and J lost 4; bases outside the gene matches: 7.

The gene calls are TRBV27 and TRBJ2-3; a possible D gene is TRBD2 (6 bases). The CDR3 runs to 16 residues. CDR1 and CDR2 (germline): MNHEY, SMNVEV (reference sequence). Trimming shortened V by 7 bases and J by 0 bases, and 17 bases separated the two germline ends. Here the CDR3 DNA reads TGTGCCAGCAATCCCCTCGGGACTCCTAGCACAGATACGCAGTATTTT. It translates to CASNPLGTPSTDTQYF.

The chain links TRBV28 to TRBJ2-1; 7 nucleotides line up with TRBD2. Germline assignment: CDR1 MDHEN and CDR2 SYDVKM. The CDR3 has 14 amino acids. The V gene end was trimmed by 7 bases and the J gene end by 5 bases; junction bases not matched to a gene: 8. CDR3 in DNA: TGTGCCAGCACCCTCTCCGGGACTAACAATGAGCAGTTCTTC. This translates into CASTLSGTNNEQFF.